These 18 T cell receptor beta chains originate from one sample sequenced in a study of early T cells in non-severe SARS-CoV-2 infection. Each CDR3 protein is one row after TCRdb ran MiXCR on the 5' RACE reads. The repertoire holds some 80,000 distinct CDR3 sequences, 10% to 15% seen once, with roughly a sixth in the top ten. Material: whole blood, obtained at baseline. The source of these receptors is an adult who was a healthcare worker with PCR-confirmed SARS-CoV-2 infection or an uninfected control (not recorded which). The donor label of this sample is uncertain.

The CDR3 spells CASSLDRPDTGELFF. Written as DNA, the CDR3 is TGTGCCAGCAGCTTGGACAGGCCGGACACCGGGGAGCTGTTTTTT. The chain combines TRBV27 with TRBJ2-2, with TRBD1 matching over 7 bases. CDR1 is MNHEY, CDR2 SMNVEV, per germline (reference sequence). The CDR3 has 15 residues. J lost 3 bases, V lost 6 bases, and 7 bases had no gene match.

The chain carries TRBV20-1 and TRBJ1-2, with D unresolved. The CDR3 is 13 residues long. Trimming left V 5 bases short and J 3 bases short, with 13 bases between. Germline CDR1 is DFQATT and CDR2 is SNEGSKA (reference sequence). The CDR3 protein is CSALEASDYGYTF. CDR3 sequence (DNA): TGCAGTGCTCTGGAGGCCTCCGACTATGGCTACACCTTC.

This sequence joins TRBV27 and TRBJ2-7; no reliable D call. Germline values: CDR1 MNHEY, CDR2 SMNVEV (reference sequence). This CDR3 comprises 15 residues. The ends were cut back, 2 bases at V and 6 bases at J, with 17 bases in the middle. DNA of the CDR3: TGTGCCAGCAGTTTAGAGCCCGGGCCAGGAATCGAGCAGTACTTC. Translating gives CASSLEPGPGIEQYF.

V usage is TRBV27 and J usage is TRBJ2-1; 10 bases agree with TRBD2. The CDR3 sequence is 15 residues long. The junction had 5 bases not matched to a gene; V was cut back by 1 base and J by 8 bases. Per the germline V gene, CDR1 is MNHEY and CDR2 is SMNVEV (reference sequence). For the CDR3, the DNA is TGTGCCAGCAGTTTATACCTAGCGGGGGTGGATGAGCAGTTCTTC. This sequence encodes CASSLYLAGVDEQFF.

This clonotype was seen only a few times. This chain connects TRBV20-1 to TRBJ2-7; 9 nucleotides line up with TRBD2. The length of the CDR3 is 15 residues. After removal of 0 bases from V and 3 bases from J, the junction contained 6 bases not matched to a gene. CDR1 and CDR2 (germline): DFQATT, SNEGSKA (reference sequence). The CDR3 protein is CSARDLSGRNYEQYF. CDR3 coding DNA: TGCAGTGCTAGAGATCTCAGCGGGAGGAACTACGAGCAGTACTTC.

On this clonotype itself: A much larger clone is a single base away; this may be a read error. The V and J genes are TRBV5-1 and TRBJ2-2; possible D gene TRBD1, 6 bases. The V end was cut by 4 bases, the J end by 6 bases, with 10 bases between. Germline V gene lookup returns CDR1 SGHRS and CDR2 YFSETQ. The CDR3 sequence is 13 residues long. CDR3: CASSQQGSGELFF. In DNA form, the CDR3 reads TGCGCCAGCAGCCAGCAGGGGTCCGGGGAGCTGTTTTTT.

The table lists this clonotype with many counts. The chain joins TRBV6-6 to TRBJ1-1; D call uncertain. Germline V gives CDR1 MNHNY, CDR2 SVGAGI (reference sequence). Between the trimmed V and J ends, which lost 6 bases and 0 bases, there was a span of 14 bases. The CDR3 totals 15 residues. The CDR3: CASSQPGTVNTEAFF. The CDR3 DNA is TGTGCCAGCAGCCAGCCAGGAACGGTGAACACTGAAGCTTTCTTT.

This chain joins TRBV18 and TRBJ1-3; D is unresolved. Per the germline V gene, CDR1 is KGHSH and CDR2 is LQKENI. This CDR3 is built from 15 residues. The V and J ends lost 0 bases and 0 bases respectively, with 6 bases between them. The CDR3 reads CASSPPVYSGNTIYF. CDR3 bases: TGTGCCAGCTCACCACCGGTATACTCTGGAAACACCATATATTTT. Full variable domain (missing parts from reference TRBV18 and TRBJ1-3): NAGVMQNPRHLVRRRGQEARLRCSPMKGHSHVYWYRQLPEEGLKFMVYLQKENIIDESGMPKERFSAEFPKEGPSILRIQQVVRGDSAAYFCASSPPVYSGNTIYFGEGSWLTVV.

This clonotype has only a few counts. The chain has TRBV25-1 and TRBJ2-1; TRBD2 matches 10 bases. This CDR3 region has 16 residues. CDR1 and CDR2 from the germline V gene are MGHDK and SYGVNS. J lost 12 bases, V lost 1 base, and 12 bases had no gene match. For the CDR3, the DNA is TGTGCCAGCAGTGAATCCTTCCCTAGCGGGGGATCCGGGCAGTTCTTC. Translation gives CASSESFPSGGSGQFF.

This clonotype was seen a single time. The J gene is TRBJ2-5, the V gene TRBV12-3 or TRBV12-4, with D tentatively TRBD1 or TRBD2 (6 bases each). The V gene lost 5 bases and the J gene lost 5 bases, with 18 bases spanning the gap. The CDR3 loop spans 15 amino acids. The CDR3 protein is CASSMSRGRGETQYF. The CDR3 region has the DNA TGTGCCAGCAGTATGTCCAGGGGCCGGGGGGAGACCCAGTACTTC.

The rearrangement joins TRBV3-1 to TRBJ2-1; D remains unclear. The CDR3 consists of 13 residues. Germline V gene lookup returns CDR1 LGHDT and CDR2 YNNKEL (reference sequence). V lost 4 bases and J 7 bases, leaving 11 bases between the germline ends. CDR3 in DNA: TGTGCCAGCAGCCCCTGGGCCGGGAATGAGCAGTTCTTC. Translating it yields CASSPWAGNEQFF.

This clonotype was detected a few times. The CDR3 region has the DNA TGCAGTGCTAGAGACCCTAGCGGGGGTCTCTATGAGCAGTTCTTC. This gives the protein CSARDPSGGLYEQFF. The rearrangement links TRBV20-1 to TRBJ2-1, with 10 bases fitting TRBD2. V was pared by 0 bases and J by 8 bases, with 7 bases of the junction left unmatched. Germline loops: CDR1 DFQATT, CDR2 SNEGSKA (reference sequence). The CDR3 runs 15 residues.

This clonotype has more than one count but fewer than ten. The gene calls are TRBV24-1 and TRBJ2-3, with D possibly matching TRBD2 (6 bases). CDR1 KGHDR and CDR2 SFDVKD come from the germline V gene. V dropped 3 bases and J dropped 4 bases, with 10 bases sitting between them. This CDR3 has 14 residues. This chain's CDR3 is CATSDAGRADTQYF. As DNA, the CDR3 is TGTGCCACCAGTGATGCCGGGAGAGCAGATACGCAGTATTTT.

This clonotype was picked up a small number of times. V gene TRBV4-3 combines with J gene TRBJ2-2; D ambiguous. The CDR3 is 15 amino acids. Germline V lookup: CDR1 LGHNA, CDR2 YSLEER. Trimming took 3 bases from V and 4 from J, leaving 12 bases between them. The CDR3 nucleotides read TGCGCCAGCAGCCAGAGTAACTGGGGCACCGGGGAGCTGTTTTTT. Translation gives CASSQSNWGTGELFF.

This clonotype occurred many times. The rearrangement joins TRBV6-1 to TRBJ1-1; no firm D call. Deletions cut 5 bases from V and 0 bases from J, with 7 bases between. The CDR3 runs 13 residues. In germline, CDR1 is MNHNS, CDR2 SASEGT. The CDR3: CASSNRLNTEAFF. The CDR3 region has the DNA TGTGCCAGCAGTAACCGCTTGAACACTGAAGCTTTCTTT.

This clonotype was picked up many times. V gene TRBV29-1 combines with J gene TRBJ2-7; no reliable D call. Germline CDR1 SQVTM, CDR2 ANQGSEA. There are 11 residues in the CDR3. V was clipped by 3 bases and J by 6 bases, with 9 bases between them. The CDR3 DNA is TGCAGCGTTGAGATCTGGGCCGAGCAGTACTTC. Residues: CSVEIWAEQYF.

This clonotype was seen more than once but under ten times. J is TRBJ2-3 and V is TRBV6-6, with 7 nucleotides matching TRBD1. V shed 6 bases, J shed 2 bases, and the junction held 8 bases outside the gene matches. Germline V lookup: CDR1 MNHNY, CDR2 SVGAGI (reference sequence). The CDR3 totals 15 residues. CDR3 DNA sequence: TGTGCCAGCAGGGCCGGACAGGTGATCACAGATACGCAGTATTTT. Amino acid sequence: CASRAGQVITDTQYF.

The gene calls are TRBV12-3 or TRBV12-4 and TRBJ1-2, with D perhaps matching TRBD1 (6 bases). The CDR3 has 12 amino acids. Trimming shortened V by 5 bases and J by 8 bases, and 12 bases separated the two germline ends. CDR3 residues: CASSLQGQGYTF. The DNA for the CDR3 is TGTGCCAGCAGTCTTCAGGGGCAGGGCTACACCTTC.